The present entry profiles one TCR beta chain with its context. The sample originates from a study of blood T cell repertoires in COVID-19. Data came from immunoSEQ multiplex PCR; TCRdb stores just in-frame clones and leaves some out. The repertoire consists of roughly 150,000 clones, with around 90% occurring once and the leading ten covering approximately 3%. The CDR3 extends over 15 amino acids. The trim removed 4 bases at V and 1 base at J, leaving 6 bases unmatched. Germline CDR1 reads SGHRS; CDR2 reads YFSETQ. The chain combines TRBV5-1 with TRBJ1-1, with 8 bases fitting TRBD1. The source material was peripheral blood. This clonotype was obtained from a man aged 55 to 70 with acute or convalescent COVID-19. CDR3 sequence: CASSPWTGQNTEAFF. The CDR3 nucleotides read TGCGCCAGCAGCCCATGGACAGGGCAGAACACTGAAGCTTTCTTT.